The following is a T cell receptor (beta chain) sequence with its context. Its antigen is still unknown. One base away there is no much larger clone; base qualities are not given. TCR CDR3 regions were amplified from genomic DNA by multiplex PCR using the deep immunoSEQ assay. For each cell subset, the extracted genomic DNA was distributed evenly across all wells of several immunoSEQ 96-well plates, and each plate served as one replicate. Each replicate PCR for sorted subsets received around 0.2 ug genomic DNA, equal to roughly 33,000 T cell genomes. Purified libraries were quantified with a Qubit 3.0 fluorometer, sized on a Bioanalyzer 2100, and re-quantified with the KAPA Library Quantification kit. Every immunoSEQ 96-well plate was sequenced on a separate single-read 150-cycle Illumina NextSeq 550 flow cell. Under the source paper's analysis protocol: Because only junctional sequences without quality scores were contained in the immunoSEQ output, filtering matching that applied to full-length reads could not be performed. To assign V/J genes and CDR3, sequences were annotated against IMGT germline references using PyIR, a Python wrapper for IgBLAST v1.9. Reads were removed for weak V/J assignments (E-value above 1e-6), missing CDR3, stop codons, out-of-frame junctions, or ambiguous translated residues. V3J clonotypes were defined as sequences sharing the same inferred V gene, J gene, and CDR3 amino acid sequence. The percentage overlap between two repertoires was calculated by dividing the number of shared unique clonotypes by the size of the smaller repertoire. Richness of each repertoire was evaluated using RTK rarefaction, the Chao1 estimator, and Recon v2.1 estimates of unobserved clonotypes. For all TCRbeta clonotypes obtained by the gDNA method from a few donors, generation probabilities were computed with OLGA. Here the immuneACCESS table is served through TCRdb, limited to in-frame sequences with V and J called. Missing clones are a known gap in these copies; in checked studies unresolved V genes cover under half, and the rest lacks a known reason. V, J and clone size reflect that table, while D and trimming were determined from the DNA. The sample table shows some 980,000 clones, and 76% are seen once. Together, the top ten hold nearly 1.5% of the sample.

The germline ends are 18 bases apart after V is trimmed by 0 bases and J by 5 bases. CDR1 SGDLS and CDR2 YYNGEE are derived from the germline V gene. The CDR3 holds 17 amino acids from the cysteine to the phenylalanine. Just CDR3 DNA is preserved here, 51 bases in frame from base 1. The data were taken from a study of shared clonotypes between healthy human individuals (dated by TCRdb to 2020 to 2021). A note on the overall study: The cohort included three men and two women between 18 and 49 years of age. Per donor, three plates each were used for CD4 naive and CD4 memory, two for CD8 naive, and one for CD8 memory. Different laboratories and diverse techniques were used to prepare libraries and sequence TCR repertoires, to increase sequencing depth and limit assay-specific biases. Leukapheresis yielded between about 0.94 and 9 billion PBMCs per donor. The study deeply sequenced blood TCR repertoires of five healthy adults to estimate repertoire size and the extent of clonotype sharing between individuals.

Beyond this particular receptor, the publication reports: Sampling was limited to blood, and TCR repertoires in tissue likely differ from TCR repertoires in blood. The small number of donors limited the genetic and exposure-history diversity represented. Across several donors, around 5% of naive CD4, roughly 3.4% of naive CD8, around 2.1% of memory CD4, and 0.4% of memory CD8 clonotypes were shared. Compared with non-shared clonotypes, the clonotypes found in all four sorted-subset donors had higher generation probabilities. Even with the large sequencing depth, rarefaction of the sorted-subset datasets indicated that sequencing was incomplete. Based on pairwise subsampling, the degree of clonotype sharing among donors was expected to be affected by sequencing depth. Naive subsets generally had larger estimated clonotype richness than memory subsets.

Donors were healthy HIV-negative adults with no recently reported acute infections or vaccinations. All donors were Caucasian adults living in Nashville, Tennessee, USA. CD4+ T cells were enriched through magnetic negative selection, after which naive cells were positively selected on CD45RA and the remaining negative fraction served as the memory subset. Blood was collected by leukapheresis, and PBMCs were isolated by Ficoll-Histopaque density gradient centrifugation and then cryopreserved in liquid nitrogen vapor phase. Purity and quantity of every magnetically sorted T cell population were checked by analytical flow cytometry. Genomic DNA was isolated from each sorted fraction and quantified by UV absorbance on a Nanodrop 2000c.

Sequencing was carried out using memory CD4+ T cells sorted from blood. The label giving this sample's cell subset or site can be read as: CD45RA-negative fraction. Rearrangement joined TRBV9 to TRBJ2-1, with a tentative D gene TRBD2 over 6 matching bases. The source of this sequence is a young man in good health. The CDR3 protein: CASSVAPGTSTHNEQFF. The DNA is as follows: TGTGCCAGCAGCGTAGCCCCCGGGACTTCAACCCACAATGAGCAGTTCTTC.